This T cell receptor beta chain derives from a study of CD4 T cell repertoires in COVID-19 (dated by TCRdb to the early 2020s). In the study overall: To analyze cross-reactivity, the CFSE-low cells were expanded with IL-2 for less than eleven days and then labeled again and restimulated with spike proteins from other coronaviruses. The study characterized naturally processed CD4+ T cell responses to SARS-CoV-2 spike and nucleoprotein in COVID-19-recovered individuals, using TCR Vbeta sequencing to assess clonal composition. TCR Vbeta repertoire analysis of SARS-CoV-2-reactive T cells was conducted at the subset level in a few recovered individuals. General findings and caveats noted by the study authors: Several of the most expanded SARS-CoV-2-reactive clonotypes were present in two or all three memory subsets, which suggests intraclonal diversification. Between about 6 and 28% of SARS-CoV-2 clonotypes were also detected in SARS-CoV and/or HKU1 spike-stimulated secondary cultures, consistent with cross-reactivity.

Libraries came from the immunoSEQ multiplex PCR assay. The original pipeline was this. The Chao-Jaccard similarity index and the number of shared clonotypes were used to measure repertoire overlap between subsets. TCRdb re-hosts the immuneACCESS table, in-frame sequences only. Its copies lack some clones; in the studies checked, an unresolved V gene accounts for under half of them, and the cause for the rest is not known. V and J calls and clone size come straight from that table; D and trimming were deduced from the DNA. The sample profile shows fewer than 100,000 clones; around 82% of them were found once. The ten largest clones take up roughly 0.6% of the sample. The CDR3, cysteine through phenylalanine, is 16 amino acids long. Only the CDR3 DNA stays, 48 bases, in frame from base 1. The germline V end is reduced by 0 bases and the J end by 6 bases; junction bases left unmatched: 13. The germline V gene (reference sequence) provides CDR1 GTSNPN and CDR2 SVGIG.

Note on this clone: Which antigen it targets is not known. Base qualities are missing; no much larger clone stands one base away.

The sample's time point label, in plain terms: sample from a COVID-19-recovered individual after infection. Donors were patients who had recovered from mild-to-severe COVID-19. Memory T cell samples that were not cultured were sequenced immediately after ex vivo isolation. From peripheral blood mononuclear cells, the researchers isolated CD4+ total memory, central memory, effector memory and circulating T follicular helper cells. This sequence originates from a human donor who had COVID-19. The sequence links TRBV30 to TRBJ2-7; 8 central nucleotides agree with TRBD1. The input for sequencing was CD4+ T cells from peripheral blood, taken after recovery from COVID-19. The base sequence is TGTGCCTGGAGTGTAAGGTTAACGGGACAGGCGAGCGAGCAGTACTTC. Its translation is CAWSVRLTGQASEQYF.